In this sample, the clone carrying this T cell receptor beta chain turned up a few times. The source of the sample is a study of blood T cell repertoires in COVID-19. Turning to the study itself: The origin of the acute and convalescent COVID-19 samples was the United States, Italy and Spain. T cells, B-cell-depleted T cells, or PBMCs provided the cDNA or gDNA that served as material.

The protocol was immunoSEQ multiplex PCR, while the TCRdb copy is restricted to in-frame clones and leaves out a portion. The sample consists of 220,000 or so clones, roughly 80% of them appearing once. Patients of the Seattle cohort, enrolled during active infection, were followed longitudinally. CDR1 is LNHDA, CDR2 SQIVND, per germline (reference sequence). The CDR3 runs to 15 residues. V was shortened by 3 bases and J by 5 bases, with 11 bases between the two germline ends. Sequencing was done on a sample of peripheral blood. This sequence joins TRBV19 and TRBJ1-6; D not certain. This clonotype was obtained from a woman of 80 years or more with COVID-19, enrolled during active disease. The CDR3 is CASSIFGRNNSPLHF. The CDR3 region has the DNA TGTGCCAGTAGTATTTTCGGCAGGAATAATTCACCCCTCCACTTT.